The 26 T cell receptor beta chains below come from one sample, sequenced in a study of molecular identifiers for immune sequencing clone quantification. TCRdb analysed the PCR reads with MiXCR anew, one entry per CDR3 protein. The sample includes hundreds of thousands of distinct CDR3 sequences, about 25% of them seen just once. Sequencing input: naive CD8+ T cells from blood, with Jurkat cell RNA spiked in. Subset meaning: FACS-sorted CD8+CD4-CCR7+CD45RA+ naive T cells. The receptor set was obtained from a human donor in good health. Some libraries in this study had Jurkat cell RNA spiked in.

The genes are TRBV6-6 and TRBJ2-1, with D uncertain. This CDR3 region has 12 residues. The germline V gene encodes CDR1 MNHNY and CDR2 SVGAGI (reference sequence). Trimming pared 0 bases from V and 7 bases from J, leaving 4 bases between. CDR3 in amino acids: CASSYSLNEQFF. The CDR3 bases are TGTGCCAGCAGTTACTCGCTAAATGAGCAGTTCTTC.

Concerning this clonotype itself: Being one base from a much bigger clone, this may be a read error. The chain is built from TRBV6-5 and TRBJ1-1, with D unclear. There are 14 residues in the CDR3. Germline CDR1 reads MNHEY; CDR2 reads SVGAGI. CDR3 loop: CAGSLTSRPAEAFF. The CDR3 coding sequence is TGTGCCGGCAGTCTGACGTCCCGACCGGCTGAAGCTTTCTTT.

This clonotype was picked up a small number of times. V and J are TRBV7-7 and TRBJ2-3; tentative D call: TRBD1 (6 bases). Germline lookup yields CDR1 SSHAT and CDR2 FNYEAQ (reference sequence). The V end was cut by 5 bases, the J end by 6 bases, with 18 bases between. The CDR3 spans 15 residues. CDR3 bases: TGTGCCAGCAGCCCAGGGGATTACGGGGCGGATACGCAGTATTTT. Translation gives CASSPGDYGADTQYF.

This clonotype came up a few times. This chain uses TRBV12-3 or TRBV12-4 with TRBJ2-3; unclear D gene. Trimming took 0 bases from V and 0 from J, leaving 7 bases between them. The length of the CDR3 is 15 residues. DNA for the CDR3: TGTGCCAGCAGTTTAGCGACTTCTAGCACAGATACGCAGTATTTT. It yields the protein CASSLATSSTDTQYF.

Details on this clonotype: This clone may be a read error of a much larger clone one base away. This chain links TRBV6-5 with TRBJ2-2; D unresolved. Per the germline V gene, CDR1 is MNHEY and CDR2 is SVGAGI. This CDR3 spans 15 amino acids. The germline V and J ends were trimmed by 0 bases and 8 bases, with 13 bases remaining between them. In nucleotides, the CDR3 is TGTGCCAGCAGTTACTCGCTCTTGCAGAAAGGGGAGCTGTTTTTT. It specifies CASSYSLLQKGELFF.

The chain links TRBV24-1 to TRBJ2-5; 9 bases agree with TRBD2. Germline-derived CDR1 and CDR2 are KGHDR and SFDVKD. V lost 9 bases to trimming and J lost 5 bases; unmatched junction nucleotides: 6. CDR3 length: 13 amino acids. CDR3 protein: CATRASGDETQYF. CDR3 coding DNA: TGTGCCACCCGGGCTAGCGGGGATGAGACCCAGTACTTC.

The chain joins TRBV27 to TRBJ1-1; no definite D call. V was trimmed by 4 bases and J by 8 bases, leaving 17 bases between them. CDR1 MNHEY and CDR2 SMNVEV come from the germline V gene (reference sequence). CDR3 length: 14 amino acids. Here the CDR3 DNA reads TGTGCCAGCAGTTACCAAGCGGACGGGCCAGAAGCTTTCTTT. This codes for CASSYQADGPEAFF.

This clonotype was detected many times. V usage is TRBV6-5 and J usage is TRBJ2-5, with 7 nucleotides matching TRBD2. Germline CDR1 is MNHEY and CDR2 is SVGAGI. The CDR3 loop spans 15 amino acids. Unmatched junction bases numbered 4, after V lost 0 bases and J lost 3 bases. This CDR3 is CASSYSVGGEETQYF. The CDR3, as DNA: TGTGCCAGCAGTTACTCGGTGGGAGGGGAAGAGACCCAGTACTTC.

This clonotype was detected a few times. The chain couples TRBV9 to TRBJ2-3, with 10 bases matching TRBD2. This CDR3 region has 17 residues. The germline gives CDR1 SGDLS, CDR2 YYNGEE. V shed 0 bases and J 2 bases; nucleotides not matched to a gene: 6. This CDR3 is CASSVGETSGATDTQYF. Here the CDR3 DNA reads TGTGCCAGCAGCGTAGGAGAAACTAGCGGGGCCACAGATACGCAGTATTTT.

This clonotype was seen a handful of times. This rearrangement joins TRBV6-6 to TRBJ2-3, with D uncertain. V gave up 4 bases and J gave up 1 base, with 12 bases separating them. Looked up from germline, CDR1 is MNHNY and CDR2 is SVGAGI (reference sequence). This CDR3 has 15 residues. The CDR3: CASSSLGQGTDTQYF. CDR3 DNA sequence: TGTGCCAGCAGTTCCTTAGGGCAAGGCACAGATACGCAGTATTTT.

There are a few counts of this clonotype. The DNA for the CDR3 is TGTGCCAGCAGCCCGCTCGGACTCGAGCAGTACTTC. It translates to CASSPLGLEQYF. The chain couples TRBV7-9 to TRBJ2-7, with D perhaps TRBD2 (5 bases). This CDR3 has 12 residues. V lost 5 bases and J 6 bases, leaving 11 bases between the germline ends. From germline, CDR1 is SEHNR and CDR2 FQNEAQ (reference sequence).

This clonotype was detected many times. In nucleotides, the CDR3 is TGTGCCAGCAGTGCCGAGGGGGGGGCAGATACGCAGTATTTT. This sequence encodes CASSAEGGADTQYF. The chain uses TRBV6-5 and TRBJ2-3, with D tentatively TRBD2 (7 bases). The germline gives CDR1 MNHEY, CDR2 SVGAGI. V was pared by 5 bases and J by 4 bases, with 13 bases between. The CDR3 sequence is 14 residues long.

This clonotype was recorded a few times. This rearrangement joins TRBV12-3 or TRBV12-4 to TRBJ2-7; 9 bases line up with TRBD1. The CDR3 loop spans 15 amino acids. Trimming cost V 4 bases and J 7 bases; bases outside gene matches: 11. CDR3 nucleotide sequence: TGTGCCAGCAGTTCCTCGGGGACAGGGAGGGTAGAGCAGTACTTC. Protein product: CASSSSGTGRVEQYF.

The chain has TRBV20-1 and TRBJ2-3; 9 bases fit TRBD2. The CDR3 is 20 residues long. Germline trimming cut 5 bases from V and 0 bases from J; bases unmatched to any gene: 21. The germline V gene has CDR1 DFQATT and CDR2 SNEGSKA (reference sequence). The CDR3 DNA sequence: TGCAGTGCTGACGGTGCTGTCGGCGAGCGGGGGGACAAAAGCACAGATACGCAGTATTTT. This sequence encodes CSADGAVGERGDKSTDTQYF.

Of note for this clonotype: Mismatch with germline at one junction end may stem from a read error. The chain combines TRBV28 with TRBJ1-1, with D hard to call. CDR3 length: 11 amino acids. From germline, CDR1 is MDHEN and CDR2 SYDVKM. The CDR3 nucleotides are TGTGCCCGCAGTTTCGAAGCTGCAGCTTTCTTT. Protein product: CARSFEAAAFF.

This clonotype appeared many times. The chain recombines TRBV20-1 with TRBJ1-6; 10 nucleotides agree with TRBD1. Germline CDR1 is DFQATT and CDR2 is SNEGSKA (reference sequence). Trimming at V came to 6 bases and at J to 7 bases, leaving 6 bases not matched to a gene. CDR3 length equals 14 residues. CDR3 bases: TGCAGTGCCTCGGACAGGGGGTACAATTCACCCCTCCACTTT. Its protein product is CSASDRGYNSPLHF.

This clonotype was found many times. The chain links TRBV20-1 to TRBJ2-7; D is unresolved. V lost 3 bases and J lost 0, with 9 bases in between. Germline V gene data show CDR1 as DFQATT and CDR2 as SNEGSKA (reference sequence). The CDR3 spans 13 residues. The CDR3 DNA is TGCAGTGCTAGGGCCCCTTACTCCTACGAGCAGTACTTC. Translation gives CSARAPYSYEQYF.

This clonotype has more than one count but fewer than ten. A much bigger clone sits one base away, suggesting this may be a read error. The V gene is TRBV29-1, the J gene TRBJ2-7; 10 bases fit TRBD2. CDR1 SQVTM and CDR2 ANQGSEA come from the germline V gene. This CDR3 is 14 amino acids long. The CDR3 here is CSVPASGSAYGQYF. CDR3 DNA: TGCAGCGTTCCCGCTAGCGGGAGTGCGTACGGGCAGTACTTC.

The chain is built from TRBV4-1 and TRBJ1-1; no clear D gene. Trimming cost V 1 base and J 1 base, with 10 bases left between them. The germline V gene has CDR1 MGHRA and CDR2 YSYEKL. The CDR3 loop spans 15 amino acids. CDR3 bases: TGCGCCAGCAGCCAAGCACCCTCCTGGAACACTGAAGCTTTCTTT. Translating it yields CASSQAPSWNTEAFF.

The rearrangement links TRBV20-1 to TRBJ2-3; 7 bases are shared with TRBD2. With V trimmed by 4 bases and J by 1 base, 11 bases remained unmatched. The CDR3 spans 16 residues. Germline lookup yields CDR1 DFQATT and CDR2 SNEGSKA (reference sequence). CDR3 residues: CSATPLAVEGTDTQYF. The CDR3 DNA is TGCAGTGCTACACCCCTAGCGGTAGAGGGCACAGATACGCAGTATTTT.

The V gene is TRBV7-9, the J gene TRBJ1-4; no clear D. CDR1 SEHNR and CDR2 FQNEAQ come from the germline V gene (reference sequence). The CDR3 length is 14 residues. Trimming cost V 3 bases and J 5 bases, with 10 bases left between them. The CDR3 nucleotides read TGTGCCAGCAGCTTCGGGGAACAGAATGAAAAACTGTTTTTT. This translates into CASSFGEQNEKLFF.

This clonotype was recorded at least ten times. The chain links TRBV28 to TRBJ1-5, with D unresolved. The germline CDR1 and CDR2 sequences are MDHEN and SYDVKM. V was cut by 2 bases and J by 0 bases, with 8 bases left in between. This CDR3 is built from 15 residues. The CDR3, as DNA: TGTGCCAGCAGTTTAATCAGTTTTAGCAATCAGCCCCAGCATTTT. Its protein product is CASSLISFSNQPQHF.

The J gene is TRBJ1-4, the V gene TRBV21-1; the table's D call of TRBD1 was not tested on the DNA. TRBV21-1 is a recognized pseudogene. This CDR3 is 20 amino acids long. The DNA for the CDR3 is TGTGCCAGCAGCAAATACAGAGCCGGGACAGGGGCCTGGGGTAATGATAAACTGTTTTTT. Its protein product is CASSKYRAGTGAWGNDKLFF.

In regard to this clonotype: This may arise from a read error, as a much more abundant clone is one base away. This sequence joins TRBV28 and TRBJ1-5, with D uncertain. CDR3 size: 17 residues. Germline values: CDR1 MDHEN, CDR2 SYDVKM. CDR3 DNA: TGTGCCAACAGTCACCCGAGGACGGCTTATAGCAATCAGCCCCAGCATTTT. This sequence encodes CANSHPRTAYSNQPQHF.

This clonotype was detected many times. The chain is built from TRBV6-1 and TRBJ2-3; D unclear. This CDR3 has 10 amino acids. The germline V gene encodes CDR1 MNHNS and CDR2 SASEGT. The V and J ends lost 4 bases and 5 bases respectively, with 1 base between them. The CDR3 is CASSVDTQYF. The CDR3 DNA reads TGTGCCAGCAGTGTAGATACGCAGTATTTT.

This clonotype was counted a few times. The chain joins TRBV28 to TRBJ2-7; 10 nucleotides line up with TRBD2. The V gene's germline CDR1 is MDHEN and CDR2 SYDVKM. Trimming took 6 bases from V and 2 from J; bases not matched to a gene: 16. This CDR3 contains 18 residues. This CDR3 is CASSPRLPGTSEAYEQYF. The CDR3 DNA is TGTGCCAGCAGCCCTAGACTTCCCGGGACTAGCGAGGCCTACGAGCAGTACTTC. Filled out from reference TRBV28 and TRBJ2-7, the complete variable domain reads DVKVTQSSRYLVKRTGEKVFLECVQDMDHENMFWYRQDPGLGLRLIYFSYDVKMKEKGDIPEGYSVSREKKERFSLILESASTNQTSMYLCASSPRLPGTSEAYEQYFGPGTRLTVT.